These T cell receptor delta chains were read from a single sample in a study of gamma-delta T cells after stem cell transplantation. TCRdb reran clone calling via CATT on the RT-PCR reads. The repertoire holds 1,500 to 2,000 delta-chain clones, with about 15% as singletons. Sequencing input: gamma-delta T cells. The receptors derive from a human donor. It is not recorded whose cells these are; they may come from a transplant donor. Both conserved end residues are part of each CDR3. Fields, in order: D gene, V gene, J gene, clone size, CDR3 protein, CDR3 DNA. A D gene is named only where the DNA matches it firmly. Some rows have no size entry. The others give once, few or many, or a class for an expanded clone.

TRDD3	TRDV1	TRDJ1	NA	CALGELPPGLFYTGGYADNLIF	TGTGCTCTTGGGGAACTACCACCAGGCCTTTTTTATACTGGGGGATACGCCGATAACCTCATCTTT
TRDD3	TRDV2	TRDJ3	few	CACDTVSRGDWGSSWDTRQMFF	TGTGCCTGTGACACCGTTTCCCGGGGGGACTGGGGGAGCTCCTGGGACACCCGACAGATGTTTTTC
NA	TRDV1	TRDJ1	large	CALGELFSVPRGADKLIF	TGTGCTCTTGGGGAGCTTTTTTCCGTTCCCCGGGGAGCCGATAAACTCATCTTT
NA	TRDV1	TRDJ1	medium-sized	CALGGGEKWPSSLHTDDKLIF	TGTGCTCTTGGGGGGGGGGAGAAGTGGCCCTCTAGCCTCCACACCGACGATAAACTCATCTTT
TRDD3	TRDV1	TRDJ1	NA	CALGEVWRARTGGYSTDKLIF	TGTGCTCTTGGGGAAGTTTGGAGGGCCCGTACTGGGGGATACAGTACCGATAAACTCATCTTT
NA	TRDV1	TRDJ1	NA	CAIVEPSYWGTDKLIF	TGTGCTATTGTGGAACCTTCCTACTGGGGGACCGATAAACTCATCTTT
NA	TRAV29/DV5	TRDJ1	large	CAASALVLRRWGCRGTHTDKLIF	TGTGCAGCAAGCGCGTTAGTCCTACGGAGGTGGGGGTGTCGGGGGACCCACACCGATAAACTCATCTTT
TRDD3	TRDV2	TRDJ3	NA	CACDTVLGDPSSCDSRPMFF	TGTGCCTGTGACACCGTCCTGGGGGATCCGAGCTCCTGTGACAGCCGCCCGATGTTTTTC
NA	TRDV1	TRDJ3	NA	CALGEGYPPYWCIPRSWDTRQMFF	TGTGCTCTTGGGGAAGGATACCCCCCTTACTGGTGTATACCGCGCTCCTGGGACACCCGACAGATGTTTTTC
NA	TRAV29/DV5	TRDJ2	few	CAATTLWQTAQLFF	TGTGCAGCAACGACCTTGTGGCAGACAGCACAACTCTTCTTT
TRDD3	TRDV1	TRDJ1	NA	CALGESPSTSLGDTVGTDKLIF	TGTGCTCTTGGGGAATCCCCCTCTACCTCACTGGGGGATACCGTGGGGACCGATAAACTCATCTTT
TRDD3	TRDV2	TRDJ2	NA	CACDTRTGGDTQRTAQLFF	TGTGCCTGTGACACCAGAACTGGGGGGGATACGCAAAGGACAGCACAACTCTTCTTT
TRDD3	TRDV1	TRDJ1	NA	CALGELSGGHEPPNKLIF	TGTGCTCTTGGGGAACTATCTGGGGGGCACGAACCCCCTAATAAACTCATCTTT
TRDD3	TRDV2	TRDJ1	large	CACDTGVWAYPPWGIRPDKLIF	TGTGCCTGTGACACCGGGGTCTGGGCCTATCCCCCCTGGGGGATACGGCCCGATAAACTCATCTTT
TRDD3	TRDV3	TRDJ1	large	CASPCPYWGTTDKLIF	TGTGCCTCCCCTTGCCCGTACTGGGGGACCACCGATAAACTCATCTTT
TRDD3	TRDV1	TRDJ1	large	CALGVPLGDPNTDKLIF	TGTGCTCTTGGGGTACCCCTGGGGGATCCTAACACCGATAAACTCATCTTT
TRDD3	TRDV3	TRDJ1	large	CAFNWGINLTDKLIF	TGTGCCTTCAACTGGGGGATAAACTTAACCGATAAACTCATCTTT
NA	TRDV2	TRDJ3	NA	CACDFGRSWDTLQIFF	TGTGCCTGTGACTTTGGGCGCTCCTGGGACACCCTCCAGATTTTTTTC
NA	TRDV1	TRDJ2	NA	CALGAGSPPYWWIPRSWDTRQMSLGTGIKLFF	TGTGCTCTTGGGGCAGGATCCCCCCCGTACTGGTGGATACCGCGCTCCTGGGACACCCGACAGATGTCTTTAGGAACTGGCATCAAACTCTTCTTT
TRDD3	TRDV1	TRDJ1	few	CALGEVGFLWSYWGMSDKLIF	TGTGCTCTTGGGGAAGTCGGCTTCCTATGGTCGTACTGGGGGATGTCCGATAAACTCATCTTT
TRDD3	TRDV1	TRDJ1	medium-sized	CALGELQARLRTGGLRPTDKLIF	TGTGCTCTTGGGGAACTCCAAGCCCGGTTGCGTACTGGGGGCCTTCGCCCAACCGATAAACTCATCTTT
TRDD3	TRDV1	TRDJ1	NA	CALGEPLRLGATDKLIF	TGTGCTCTTGGGGAACCCCTACGACTGGGGGCTACCGATAAACTCATCTTT
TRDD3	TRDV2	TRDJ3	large	CACDAGGYTSSWDTRQMFF	TGTGCCTGTGACGCTGGGGGATACACAAGCTCCTGGGACACCCGACAGATGTTTTTC
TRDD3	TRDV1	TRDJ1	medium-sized	CALGELGATGGYGTDKLIF	TGTGCTCTTGGGGAACTCGGCGCTACTGGGGGATACGGAACCGATAAACTCATCTTT
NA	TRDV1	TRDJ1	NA	CSGDLASPGTDKLIF	TGCTCTGGGGATCTGGCTTCCCCGGGGACCGATAAACTCATCTTT
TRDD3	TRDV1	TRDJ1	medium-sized	CALGPHFIYGSYWGIHYPHKLIF	TGTGCTCTTGGGCCTCACTTCATCTACGGTTCTTACTGGGGGATACATTACCCCCATAAACTCATCTTT
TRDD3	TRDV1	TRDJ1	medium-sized	CALGEGVPALFWGIRWPFADKLIF	TGTGCTCTTGGGGAAGGGGTCCCGGCTTTATTTTGGGGGATACGCTGGCCGTTCGCCGATAAACTCATCTTT
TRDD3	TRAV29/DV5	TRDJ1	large	CAAWRVLGDTGDKLIF	TGTGCAGCATGGAGGGTACTGGGGGATACAGGCGATAAACTCATCTTT
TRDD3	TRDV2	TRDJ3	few	CACDTAAGGSHSCDTRPMFF	TGTGCCTGTGACACCGCCGCTGGGGGCTCCCACTCCTGTGACACCCGCCCGATGTTTTTC
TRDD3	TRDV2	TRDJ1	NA	CACDTQGYNTDKLIF	TGTGCCTGTGACACCCAGGGATACAACACCGATAAACTCATCTTT
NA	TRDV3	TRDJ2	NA	CACRFYVGRKLKVQLFF	TGTGCCTGTAGGTTTTATGTGGGGAGAAAGTTGAAGGTACAACTCTTCTTT
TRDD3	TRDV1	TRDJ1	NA	CALGEISTRRPLRGDITDKLIF	TGTGCTCTTGGGGAAATATCCACCAGAAGACCTCTAAGGGGGGATATCACCGATAAACTCATCTTT
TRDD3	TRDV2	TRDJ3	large	CACDTGWGIRGTWDTRQMFF	TGTGCCTGTGACACCGGATGGGGGATTAGAGGCACCTGGGACACCCGACAGATGTTTTTC
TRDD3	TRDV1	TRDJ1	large	CALGGFPGIPGSTDKLIF	TGTGCTCTTGGGGGGTTCCCGGGGATACCTGGGAGCACCGATAAACTCATCTTT
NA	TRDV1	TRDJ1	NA	CALGELGYTDKLIF	TGTGCTCTTGGGGAACTAGGGTACACCGATAAACTCATCTTT
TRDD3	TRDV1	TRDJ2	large	CALGEIVGGMSLTAQLFF	TGTGCTCTTGGGGAAATCGTGGGGGGGATGTCGTTGACAGCACAACTCTTCTTT
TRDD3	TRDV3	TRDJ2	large	CAFTGGYARLTAQLFF	TGTGCCTTTACTGGGGGATACGCGAGGTTGACAGCACAACTCTTCTTT
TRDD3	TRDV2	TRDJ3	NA	CACDLVLGDTLYTLQMFF	TGTGCCTGTGACTTAGTCCTGGGGGATACCTTGTACACCCTACAGATGTTTTTC
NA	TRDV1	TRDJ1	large	CALGEEGLAFLPFTGGSYTDKLIF	TGTGCTCTTGGGGAGGAGGGCCTGGCCTTCCTACCCTTTACTGGGGGTTCTTACACCGATAAACTCATCTTT
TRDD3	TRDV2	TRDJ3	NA	CACDTWLTGGYGSSWDTRQMFF	TGTGCCTGTGACACCTGGCTTACTGGGGGATACGGGAGCTCCTGGGACACCCGACAGATGTTTTTC
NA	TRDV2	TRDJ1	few	CACDKGLRTKLIF	TGTGCCTGTGACAAGGGGTTGAGGACTAAACTCATCTTT
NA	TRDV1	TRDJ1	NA	CAIGEKYPLVRCYTDKLIF	TGTGCTATTGGGGAAAAGTATCCCTTGGTGAGGTGCTACACCGATAAACTCATCTTT
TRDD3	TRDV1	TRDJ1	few	CALGELLGPLLPRDELGDTRYTDKLIF	TGTGCTCTTGGGGAACTTCTCGGCCCACTCCTTCCTAGGGACGAACTGGGGGATACGCGATACACCGATAAACTCATCTTT
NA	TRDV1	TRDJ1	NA	CALGEPEGGPTDKLIF	TGCGCTCTTGGGGAACCAGAAGGCGGACCCACCGATAAACTCATCTTT
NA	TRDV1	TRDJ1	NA	CALGELRPSRLLGWNNTDKLIF	TGTGCCCTTGGGGAACTCCGGCCTTCTCGCCTTTTGGGGTGGAATAACACCGATAAACTCATCTTT